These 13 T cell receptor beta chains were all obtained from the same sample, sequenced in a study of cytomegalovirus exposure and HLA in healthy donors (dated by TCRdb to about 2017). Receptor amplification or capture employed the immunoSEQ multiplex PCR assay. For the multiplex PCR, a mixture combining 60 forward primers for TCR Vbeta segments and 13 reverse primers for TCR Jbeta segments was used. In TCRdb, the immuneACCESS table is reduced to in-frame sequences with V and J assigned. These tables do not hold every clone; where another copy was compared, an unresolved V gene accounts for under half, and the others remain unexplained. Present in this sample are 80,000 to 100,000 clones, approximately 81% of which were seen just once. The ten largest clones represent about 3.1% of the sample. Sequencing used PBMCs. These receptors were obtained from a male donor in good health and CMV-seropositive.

For the CDR3, the DNA is TGTGCCAGCAGCCAACATAGCAATCAGCCCCAGCATTTT. Translating it yields CASSQHSNQPQHF. The chain carries TRBV9 and TRBJ1-5; no clear D. The V end was cut by 4 bases, the J end by 0 bases, with 5 bases between. The V gene's germline CDR1 is SGDLS and CDR2 YYNGEE. The CDR3 spans 13 residues. The full variable domain, in which reference TRBV9 and TRBJ1-5 provide the parts outside the CDR3, is DSGVTQTPKHLITATGQRVTLRCSPRSGDLSVYWYQQSLDQGLQFLIQYYNGEERAKGNILERFSAQQFPDLHSELNLSSLELGDSALYFCASSQHSNQPQHFGDGTRLSIL.

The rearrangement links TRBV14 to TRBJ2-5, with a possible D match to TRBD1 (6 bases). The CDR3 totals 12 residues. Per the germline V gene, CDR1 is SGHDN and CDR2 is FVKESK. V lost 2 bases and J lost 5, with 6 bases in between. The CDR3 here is CASSQQGETQYF. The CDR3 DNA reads TGTGCCAGCAGCCAACAGGGGGAGACCCAGTACTTC.

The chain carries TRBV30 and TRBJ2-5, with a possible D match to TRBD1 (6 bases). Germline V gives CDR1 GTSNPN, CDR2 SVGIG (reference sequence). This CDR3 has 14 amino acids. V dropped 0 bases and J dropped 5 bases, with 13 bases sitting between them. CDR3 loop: CAWSVFSGAETQYF. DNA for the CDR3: TGTGCCTGGAGTGTGTTCTCAGGGGCCGAGACCCAGTACTTC.

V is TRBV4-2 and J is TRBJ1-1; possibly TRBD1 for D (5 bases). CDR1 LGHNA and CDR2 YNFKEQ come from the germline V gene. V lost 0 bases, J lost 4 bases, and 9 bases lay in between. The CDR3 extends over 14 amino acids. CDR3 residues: CASSQESGGTEAFF. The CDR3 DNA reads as TGTGCCAGCAGCCAAGAGTCCGGGGGCACTGAAGCTTTCTTT.

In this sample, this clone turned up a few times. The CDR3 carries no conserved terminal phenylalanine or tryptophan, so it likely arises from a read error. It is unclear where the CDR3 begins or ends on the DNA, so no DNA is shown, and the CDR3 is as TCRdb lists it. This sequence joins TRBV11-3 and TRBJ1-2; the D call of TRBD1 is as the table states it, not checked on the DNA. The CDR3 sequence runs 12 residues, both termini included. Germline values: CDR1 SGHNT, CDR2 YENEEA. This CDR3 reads CASSLDGGSTGL.

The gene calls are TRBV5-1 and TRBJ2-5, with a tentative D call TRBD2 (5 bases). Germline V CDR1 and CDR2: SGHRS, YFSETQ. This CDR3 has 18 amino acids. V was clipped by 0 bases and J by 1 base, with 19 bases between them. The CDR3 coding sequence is TGCGCCAGCAGCTTGGATTTCGTGGCTGGTGAGGGCCAAGAGACCCAGTACTTC. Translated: CASSLDFVAGEGQETQYF.

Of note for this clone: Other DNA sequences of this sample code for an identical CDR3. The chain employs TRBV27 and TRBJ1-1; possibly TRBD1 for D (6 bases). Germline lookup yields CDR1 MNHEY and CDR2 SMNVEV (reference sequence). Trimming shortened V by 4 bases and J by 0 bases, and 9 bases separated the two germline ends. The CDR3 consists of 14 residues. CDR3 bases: TGTGCCAGCAGTTGGACAGACATGAACACTGAAGCTTTCTTT. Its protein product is CASSWTDMNTEAFF.

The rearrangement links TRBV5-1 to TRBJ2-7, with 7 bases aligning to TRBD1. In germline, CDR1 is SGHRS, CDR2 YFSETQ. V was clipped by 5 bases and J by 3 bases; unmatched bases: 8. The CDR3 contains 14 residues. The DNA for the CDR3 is TGCGCCAGCAGGTCCCCCGGGACAGACTACGAGCAGTACTTC. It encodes CASRSPGTDYEQYF.

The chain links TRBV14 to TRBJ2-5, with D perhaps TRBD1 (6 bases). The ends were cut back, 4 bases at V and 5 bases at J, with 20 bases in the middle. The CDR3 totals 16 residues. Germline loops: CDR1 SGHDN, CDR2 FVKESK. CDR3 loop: CASSRLPGQPGETQYF. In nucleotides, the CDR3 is TGTGCCAGCAGCCGGCTTCCGGGACAACCCGGGGAGACCCAGTACTTC.

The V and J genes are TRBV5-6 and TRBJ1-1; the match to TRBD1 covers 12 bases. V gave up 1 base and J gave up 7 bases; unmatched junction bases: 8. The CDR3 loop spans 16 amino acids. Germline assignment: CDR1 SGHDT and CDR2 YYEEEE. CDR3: CASSLPPGQGAIEAFF. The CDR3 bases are TGTGCCAGCAGCTTGCCTCCGGGACAGGGGGCAATTGAAGCTTTCTTT.

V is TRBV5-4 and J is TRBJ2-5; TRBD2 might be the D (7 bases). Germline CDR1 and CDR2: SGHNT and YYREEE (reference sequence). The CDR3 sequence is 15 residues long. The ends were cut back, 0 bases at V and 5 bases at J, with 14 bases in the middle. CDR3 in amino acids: CASSLGTRGGETQYF. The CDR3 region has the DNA TGTGCCAGCAGCTTGGGAACCAGGGGAGGGGAGACCCAGTACTTC.

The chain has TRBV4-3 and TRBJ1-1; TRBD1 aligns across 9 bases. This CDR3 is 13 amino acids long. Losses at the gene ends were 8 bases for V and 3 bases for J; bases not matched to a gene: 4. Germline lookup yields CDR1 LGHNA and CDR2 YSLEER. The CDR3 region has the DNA TGCGCCAGCGGGACAGGGACGGACACTGAAGCTTTCTTT. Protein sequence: CASGTGTDTEAFF.

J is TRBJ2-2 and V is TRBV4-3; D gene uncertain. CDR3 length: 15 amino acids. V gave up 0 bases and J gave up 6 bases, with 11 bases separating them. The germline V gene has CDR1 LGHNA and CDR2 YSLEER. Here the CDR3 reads CASSQDRIASGELFF. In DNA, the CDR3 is TGCGCCAGCAGCCAAGATAGAATCGCCTCCGGGGAGCTGTTTTTT.